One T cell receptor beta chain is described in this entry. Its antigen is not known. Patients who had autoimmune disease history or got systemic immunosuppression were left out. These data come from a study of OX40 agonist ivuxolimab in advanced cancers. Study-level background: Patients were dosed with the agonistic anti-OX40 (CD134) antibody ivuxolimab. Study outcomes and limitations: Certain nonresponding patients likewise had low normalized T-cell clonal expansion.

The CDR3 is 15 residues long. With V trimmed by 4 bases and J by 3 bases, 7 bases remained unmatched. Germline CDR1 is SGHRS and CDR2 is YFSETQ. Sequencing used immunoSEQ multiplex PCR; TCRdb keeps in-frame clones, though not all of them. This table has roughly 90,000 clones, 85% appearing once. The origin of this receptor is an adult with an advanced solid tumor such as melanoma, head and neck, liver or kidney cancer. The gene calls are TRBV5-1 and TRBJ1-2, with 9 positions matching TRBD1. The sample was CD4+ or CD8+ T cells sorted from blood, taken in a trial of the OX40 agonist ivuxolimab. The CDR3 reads CASSARDRADYGYTF. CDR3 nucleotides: TGCGCCAGCAGCGCCAGGGACAGGGCTGACTATGGCTACACCTTC.